Here is one T cell receptor (beta chain) with its context. The data derive from a study of blood T cell repertoires in COVID-19. This table comes from immunoSEQ multiplex PCR, and its TCRdb copy is limited to in-frame clones, with some not included. The table has some 250,000 clones, about 83% seen once. CDR3 length: 15 amino acids. The V segment lost 3 bases and the J segment 4 bases; nucleotides outside the gene matches: 12. CDR1 is GTSNPN and CDR2 is SVGIG in the germline V gene (reference sequence). Sequencing was carried out using peripheral blood. This chain joins TRBV30 and TRBJ2-7; 7 bases align to TRBD1. The sequence came from a man at least 80 years old with acute or convalescent COVID-19. The CDR3 loop reads CAWSLRQGRGYEQYF. The CDR3 DNA reads TGTGCCTGGAGCCTTAGACAGGGAAGAGGGTACGAGCAGTACTTC.